The T cell receptor (beta chain) described here comes from a study of response to subunit inactivated influenza vaccine. The CDR3 has 13 residues. Germline V gene sequence: CDR1 SGHTA, CDR2 FQGNSA. V lost 4 bases to trimming and J lost 0 bases, with 6 bases between them. Using its own MiXCR run on the RT-PCR reads, TCRdb lists one record per CDR3 protein. This sample yields 450,000 to 500,000 distinct CDR3 sequences, of which 10% to 11% are seen a single time; approximately 12% belongs to the top ten. A remark on this clonotype: Its specificity is not known.

Study results and limitations: The authors proposed limited new T cell recruitment per seasonal influenza vaccination.

The sample was PBMCs from blood, taken more than 35 days after vaccination. This TCR was recovered from a man in his fifties or sixties who received an inactivated influenza vaccine. This chain connects TRBV7-2 to TRBJ2-5; no firm D call. CDR3 sequence reads: CASSSAYQETQYF. In DNA, the CDR3 is TGTGCCAGCAGCTCAGCATACCAAGAGACCCAGTACTTC. The whole variable domain, remainder taken from reference TRBV7-2 and TRBJ2-5, is GAGVSQSPSNKVTEKGKDVELRCDPISGHTALYWYRQSLGQGLEFLIYFQGNSAPDKSGLPSDRFSAERTGGSVSTLTIQRTQQEDSAVYLCASSSAYQETQYFGPGTRLLVL.